This T cell receptor beta chain was identified in a study of blood T cell repertoires in COVID-19. Trimming stripped 4 bases from V and 7 bases from J, with 13 bases between. This CDR3 comprises 13 residues. Germline CDR1 reads MRHNA; CDR2 reads SNTAGT. Method: immunoSEQ multiplex PCR; TCRdb's copy keeps in-frame clones and lacks some. This sample carries about 480,000 clones, approximately 88% of them seen once, and the ten largest clones take approximately 1.8%. The study drew participants aged about 18 to 95 years from some 25 US areas. The chain couples TRBV6-4 to TRBJ1-1; unclear D gene. The sample taken for sequencing was PBMCs or T cells enriched from blood (not recorded which). The receptor comes from a woman between 40 and 50 years old who had recovered from COVID-19. As DNA, the CDR3 is TGTGCCAGCAGTGTATCCCCCTTCGGTGAAGCTTTCTTT. Its protein product is CASSVSPFGEAFF.